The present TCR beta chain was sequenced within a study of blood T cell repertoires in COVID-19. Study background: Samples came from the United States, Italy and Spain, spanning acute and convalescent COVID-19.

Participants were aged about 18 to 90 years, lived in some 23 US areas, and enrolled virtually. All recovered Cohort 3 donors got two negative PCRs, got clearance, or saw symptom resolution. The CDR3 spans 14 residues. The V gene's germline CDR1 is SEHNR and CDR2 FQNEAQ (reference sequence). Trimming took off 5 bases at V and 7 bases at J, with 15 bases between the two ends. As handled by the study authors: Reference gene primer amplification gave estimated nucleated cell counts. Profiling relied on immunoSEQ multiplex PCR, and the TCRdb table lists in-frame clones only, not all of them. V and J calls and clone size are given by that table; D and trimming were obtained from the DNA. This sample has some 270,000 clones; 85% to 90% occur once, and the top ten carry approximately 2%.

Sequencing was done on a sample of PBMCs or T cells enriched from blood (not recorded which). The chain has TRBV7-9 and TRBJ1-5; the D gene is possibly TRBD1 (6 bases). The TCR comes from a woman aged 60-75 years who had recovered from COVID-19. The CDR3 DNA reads TGTGCCAGCAGCCCACAGGGTCAGGGCCAGCCCCAGCATTTT. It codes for CASSPQGQGQPQHF.